One and the same sample provided the 11 T cell receptor beta chains below, sequenced in a study of T cells in Graves' hyperthyroidism and ophthalmopathy. RNA transcripts served as the template for amplifying TCR beta CDR3 regions. An initial round of RT-PCR targeting the TCR CDR3 relied on the HTBI primer set. TCRdb fed the multiplex PCR reads into MiXCR, producing one record per CDR3 protein. The sample contains around 500,000 distinct CDR3 sequences, approximately 15% of which appear only once. Sequenced material: blood. These TCRs come from a woman aged 18-29 years with Graves' hyperthyroidism.

J is TRBJ1-5 and V is TRBV9, with 10 bases matching TRBD1. Trimming took 5 bases from V and 6 from J; bases not matched to a gene: 8. The CDR3 is 15 residues long. Germline V gives CDR1 SGDLS, CDR2 YYNGEE. This chain's CDR3 is CASSVTGGNGQPQHF. CDR3 DNA: TGTGCCAGCAGTGTGACAGGGGGCAACGGTCAGCCCCAGCATTTT.

This clonotype was seen more than once but under ten times. This rearrangement joins TRBV6-5 to TRBJ1-2, with TRBD1 matching over 8 bases. There are 19 residues in the CDR3. The germline gives CDR1 MNHEY, CDR2 SVGAGI. V shed 0 bases, J shed 6 bases, and the junction held 18 bases outside the gene matches. This CDR3 reads CASSYSTPTDGGRGHGYTF. The CDR3 region has the DNA TGTGCCAGCAGTTACTCCACCCCCACGGATGGTGGCAGGGGGCATGGCTACACCTTC.

At least ten counts were recorded for this clonotype. This CDR3 reads CASSPQNTQYF. CDR3 bases: TGTGCCAGCAGCCCCCAAAATACGCAGTATTTT. V usage is TRBV12-3 or TRBV12-4 and J usage is TRBJ2-3; D not resolved. The CDR3 runs to 11 residues. V dropped 6 bases and J dropped 7 bases, with 8 bases sitting between them.

The gene calls are TRBV5-8 and TRBJ1-6, with D perhaps matching TRBD1 (6 bases). Germline assignment: CDR1 SGHTS and CDR2 YDEGEE. The CDR3 spans 13 residues. The V end was cut by 0 bases, the J end by 13 bases, with 11 bases between. In DNA, the CDR3 is TGTGCCAGCAGCTTGGATCAGGGGAGTCCCCTCCACTTT. Its protein is CASSLDQGSPLHF.

At least ten counts were recorded for this clonotype. This chain connects TRBV20-1 to TRBJ1-2, with D hard to call. The CDR3 has 10 residues. Germline CDR1 reads DFQATT; CDR2 reads SNEGSKA (reference sequence). V lost 6 bases to trimming and J lost 8 bases, with 10 bases between them. CDR3 coding DNA: TGCAGTGCCCCCGGAAACGGCTACACCTTC. Encoded protein: CSAPGNGYTF.

This clonotype was detected many times. V is TRBV11-2 and J is TRBJ1-2, with 7 bases fitting TRBD1. J was trimmed by 3 bases and V by 4 bases; bases with no gene match: 2. The CDR3 runs 13 residues. Germline V gene lookup returns CDR1 SGHAT and CDR2 FQNNGV. The CDR3 DNA is TGTGCCAGCAGCTGGGGACAGTACTATGGCTACACCTTC. This codes for CASSWGQYYGYTF.

In its sample, this clonotype was seen a few times. This rearrangement joins TRBV19 to TRBJ2-5, with 9 positions matching TRBD1. The CDR3 runs to 15 residues. J gave up 5 bases and V 5 bases, and 9 bases lay outside the gene matches. Germline CDR1 and CDR2: LNHDA and SQIVND (reference sequence). The CDR3 region is CASSPWTGDGETQYF. The CDR3 DNA sequence: TGTGCCAGTAGTCCTTGGACAGGGGATGGGGAGACCCAGTACTTC.

This clonotype was detected a few times. The J gene is TRBJ2-7, the V gene TRBV19, with 9 bases that match TRBD2. The germline gives CDR1 LNHDA, CDR2 SQIVND (reference sequence). The length of the CDR3 is 13 residues. V lost 5 bases to trimming and J lost 4 bases; unmatched junction nucleotides: 3. CDR3 bases: TGTGCCAGTAGTTATACTAGCGGGTACGAGCAGTACTTC. It encodes CASSYTSGYEQYF.

There are many counts of this clonotype. V is TRBV15 and J is TRBJ2-1; D possibly corresponds to TRBD2 (6 bases). CDR3 length: 15 amino acids. V was cut by 0 bases and J by 5 bases, with 11 bases left in between. In germline, CDR1 is LNHNV, CDR2 YYDKDF (reference sequence). The chain's CDR3 is CATSREKRADNEQFF. The DNA of the CDR3 is TGTGCCACCAGCAGAGAAAAGCGGGCAGACAATGAGCAGTTCTTC.

V gene TRBV28 combines with J gene TRBJ1-3, with D maybe TRBD1 (6 bases). The CDR3 covers 14 residues. Trimming took off 4 bases at V and 3 bases at J, with 10 bases between the two ends. From germline, CDR1 is MDHEN and CDR2 SYDVKM. The CDR3 bases are TGTGCCAGCAGTTACGGACAGTTTGGAAACACCATATATTTT. Its translation: CASSYGQFGNTIYF.

This clonotype was detected ten times or more. V and J are TRBV10-3 and TRBJ2-7, with D maybe TRBD2 (5 bases). Germline assignment: CDR1 ENHRY and CDR2 SYGVKD. Trimming stripped 4 bases from V and 0 bases from J, with 10 bases between. This CDR3 has 14 amino acids. In DNA, the CDR3 is TGTGCCATCAGTGCCCGCCGGGGCTCCTACGAGCAGTACGTC. Its protein product is CAISARRGSYEQYV.